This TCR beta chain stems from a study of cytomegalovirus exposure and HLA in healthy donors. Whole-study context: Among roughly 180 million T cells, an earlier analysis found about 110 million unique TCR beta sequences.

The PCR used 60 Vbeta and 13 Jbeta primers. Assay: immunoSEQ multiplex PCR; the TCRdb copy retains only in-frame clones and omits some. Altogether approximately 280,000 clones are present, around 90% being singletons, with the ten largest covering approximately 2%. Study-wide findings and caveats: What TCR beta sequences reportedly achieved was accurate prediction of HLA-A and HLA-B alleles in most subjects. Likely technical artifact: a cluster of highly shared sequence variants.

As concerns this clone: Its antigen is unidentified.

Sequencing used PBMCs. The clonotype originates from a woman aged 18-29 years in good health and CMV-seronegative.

DNA of the CDR3: TGTGCCTTTTTAACTACTGAAGCTTTCTTT. Its protein is CAFLTTEAFF. The genes are TRBV30 and TRBJ1-1, with D unresolved. The V end lost 7 bases, the J end lost 5 bases, and 8 bases lay between the germline ends. There are 10 residues in the CDR3. Per germline, CDR1 GTSNPN and CDR2 SVGIG (reference sequence).